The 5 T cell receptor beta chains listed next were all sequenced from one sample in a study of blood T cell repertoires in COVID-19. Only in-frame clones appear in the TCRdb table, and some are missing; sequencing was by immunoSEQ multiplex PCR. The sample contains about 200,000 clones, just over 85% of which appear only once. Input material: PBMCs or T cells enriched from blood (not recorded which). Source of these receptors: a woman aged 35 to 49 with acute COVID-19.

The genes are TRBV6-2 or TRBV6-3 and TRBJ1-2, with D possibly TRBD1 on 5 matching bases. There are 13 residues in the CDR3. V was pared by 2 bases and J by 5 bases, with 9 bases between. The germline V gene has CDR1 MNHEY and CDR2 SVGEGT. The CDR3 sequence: CASSYGGAYGYTF. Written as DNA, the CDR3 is TGTGCCAGCAGTTACGGCGGGGCGTATGGCTACACCTTC.

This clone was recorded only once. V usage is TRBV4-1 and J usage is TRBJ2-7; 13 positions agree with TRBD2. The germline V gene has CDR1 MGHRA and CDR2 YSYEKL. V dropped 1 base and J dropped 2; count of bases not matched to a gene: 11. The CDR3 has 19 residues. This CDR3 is CASSQGTSGRVGVTYEQYF. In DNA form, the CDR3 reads TGCGCCAGCAGCCAAGGGACTAGCGGGAGAGTCGGGGTAACCTACGAGCAGTACTTC.

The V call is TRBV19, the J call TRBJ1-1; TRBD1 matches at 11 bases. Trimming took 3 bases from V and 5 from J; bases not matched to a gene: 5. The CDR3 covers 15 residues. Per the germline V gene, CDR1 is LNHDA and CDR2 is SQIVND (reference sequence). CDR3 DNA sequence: TGTGCCAGTAGTATCCCCGGGACAGGGGGAACTGAAGCTTTCTTT. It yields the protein CASSIPGTGGTEAFF.

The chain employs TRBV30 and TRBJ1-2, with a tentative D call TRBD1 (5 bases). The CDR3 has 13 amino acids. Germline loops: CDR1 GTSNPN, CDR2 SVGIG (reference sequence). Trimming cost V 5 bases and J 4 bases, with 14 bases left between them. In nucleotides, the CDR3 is TGTGCCTGGCTCCCCAGGGATCTCTATGGCTACACCTTC. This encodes CAWLPRDLYGYTF.

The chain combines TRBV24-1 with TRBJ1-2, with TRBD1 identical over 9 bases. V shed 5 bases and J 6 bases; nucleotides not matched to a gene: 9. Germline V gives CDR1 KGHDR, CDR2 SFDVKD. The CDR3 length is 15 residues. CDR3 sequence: CATSASGQGSNGYTF. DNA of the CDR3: TGTGCCACCAGTGCTTCGGGACAGGGAAGCAATGGCTACACCTTC.